This TCR beta chain was sequenced for a study of CD8+ T cells in alopecia areata. As to this clone: Antigen unknown.

Extracted RNA was reverse transcribed, and the resulting cDNA served as sequencing template. Sequencing used immunoSEQ multiplex PCR; TCRdb keeps in-frame clones, though not all of them. The repertoire holds 120,000 to 150,000 clones, 75% to 85% seen once, with 20% to 25% in the top ten. Treatment noted: oral pan-JAK inhibitor, 5-10 mg twice daily. Study-wide results and caveats: Just one nonresponder means the tie between baseline CD8+ expansion and response stays uncertain. Lesional scalp, especially alopecia totalis/universalis, showed higher clonality than normal scalp.

The V gene lost 6 bases and the J gene lost 3 bases, with 9 bases spanning the gap. The CDR3 is made up of 11 amino acids. CDR1 is SQVTM, CDR2 ANQGSEA, per germline. Sample: CD8+ T cells sorted from blood, taken at week 4, from a patient treated with tofacitinib. V and J are TRBV29-1 and TRBJ2-7, with D perhaps TRBD1 (6 bases). This TCR derives from a human donor with alopecia areata. This chain's CDR3 is CSVLDSYEQYF. DNA of the CDR3: TGCAGCGTACTGGACAGCTACGAGCAGTACTTC.